Presented here are 16 T cell receptor beta chains from one specimen sequenced in a study of blood T cell repertoires in COVID-19. Assay: immunoSEQ multiplex PCR; the TCRdb copy retains only in-frame clones and omits some. The sample lists around 450,000 clones; approximately 90% were seen once. Sequencing was done on a sample of PBMCs or T cells enriched from blood (not recorded which). The receptors stem from a woman aged 18-35 years with acute COVID-19.

Concerning this clone: An end of the junction does not agree with germline; a read error may underlie this. The J gene is TRBJ1-4, the V gene TRBV5-1; D not resolved. This CDR3 has 15 amino acids. CDR1 and CDR2 (germline): SGHRS, YFSETQ. CDR3 region: CASSLAGGNMKNLFF. The CDR3 coding sequence is TGCGCCAGCAGCTTGGCTGGAGGAAACATGAAAAATCTGTTTTTT.

The chain employs TRBV24-1 and TRBJ1-5; 7 nucleotides agree with TRBD1. The CDR3 loop spans 13 amino acids. J lost 6 bases, V lost 4 bases, and 2 bases had no gene match. Germline V gives CDR1 KGHDR, CDR2 SFDVKD. The CDR3 coding sequence is TGTGCCACCAGTGAGGACAGGCTTCAGCCCCAGCATTTT. Protein product: CATSEDRLQPQHF.

This clone showed up just once. This chain links TRBV2 with TRBJ2-5; 11 nucleotides line up with TRBD2. The V segment lost 2 bases and the J segment 4 bases; nucleotides outside the gene matches: 3. CDR3 size: 15 residues. In germline, CDR1 is SNHLY, CDR2 FYNNEI. The CDR3 loop is CASSEPTSGVETQYF. CDR3 nucleotide sequence: TGTGCCAGCAGTGAACCGACTAGCGGGGTAGAGACCCAGTACTTC.

This chain joins TRBV3-1 (or the pseudogene TRBV3-2) and TRBJ1-3, with D unresolved. Trimming left V 4 bases short and J 6 bases short, with 13 bases between. The V gene's germline CDR1 is LGHDT and CDR2 YNNKEL (reference sequence). This CDR3 spans 14 amino acids. The CDR3 coding sequence is TGTGCCAGCAGCCGCACGGCAGGCATAAACACCATATATTTT. Translating it yields CASSRTAGINTIYF.

This chain joins TRBV21-1 and TRBJ2-2; TRBD1, the D gene given by the table, was not confirmed from the DNA. TRBV21-1 represents a pseudogene. This CDR3 comprises 17 residues. Here the CDR3 DNA reads TGTGCCAGCAGCAAAGACCCCCAGGGTCAGGGCACCGGGGAGCTGTTTTTT. Translating gives CASSKDPQGQGTGELFF.

This chain links TRBV27 with TRBJ2-7, with 9 bases fitting TRBD1. The CDR3 runs to 13 residues. J gave up 10 bases and V 2 bases, and 6 bases lay outside the gene matches. Per the germline V gene, CDR1 is MNHEY and CDR2 is SMNVEV (reference sequence). The CDR3 region has the DNA TGTGCCAGCAGTTTAATAGGGGACAGGGTACAGTACTTC. Its translation is CASSLIGDRVQYF.

The CDR3 loop is CASSLSGGMNTEAFF. The CDR3, as DNA: TGTGCCAGCAGCTTGTCAGGGGGCATGAACACTGAAGCTTTCTTT. The chain uses TRBV5-6 and TRBJ1-1, with 8 bases lining up with TRBD1. CDR1 and CDR2 (germline): SGHDT, YYEEEE. Trimming removed 1 base from V and 0 bases from J; junction bases left unmatched: 2. This CDR3 comprises 15 residues.

The chain couples TRBV14 to TRBJ2-1, with D uncertain. CDR3 size: 14 residues. V lost 4 bases and J lost 2, with 9 bases in between. CDR1 and CDR2 from the germline V gene are SGHDN and FVKESK. The CDR3 here is CASSPYVAYNEQFF. DNA of the CDR3: TGTGCCAGCAGCCCATACGTAGCCTACAATGAGCAGTTCTTC.

The chain joins TRBV19 to TRBJ2-7, with 8 bases aligning to TRBD2. Germline-derived CDR1 and CDR2 are LNHDA and SQIVND (reference sequence). The CDR3 is 15 residues long. V shed 1 base, J shed 2 bases, and the junction held 4 bases outside the gene matches. The CDR3: CASSIAGGDAYEQYF. DNA of the CDR3: TGTGCCAGTAGTATAGCCGGGGGGGATGCCTACGAGCAGTACTTC.

This clone was observed a few times. The V and J genes are TRBV3-1 (or the pseudogene TRBV3-2) and TRBJ2-7, with 7 positions matching TRBD2. Germline V CDR1 and CDR2: LGHDT, YNNKEL (reference sequence). The CDR3 consists of 15 residues. J gave up 7 bases and V 6 bases, and 15 bases lay outside the gene matches. The CDR3 protein is CASSLGTGGRSEQYF. DNA of the CDR3: TGTGCCAGCAGTCTCGGGACGGGGGGACGATCTGAGCAGTACTTC.

The gene calls are TRBV20-1 and TRBJ1-5; 7 positions match TRBD1. CDR3 length: 11 residues. V gave up 3 bases and J gave up 12 bases; unmatched junction bases: 5. The germline CDR1 and CDR2 sequences are DFQATT and SNEGSKA (reference sequence). The chain's CDR3 is CSASWRGHQHF. In DNA form, the CDR3 reads TGCAGTGCTAGTTGGAGGGGGCACCAGCATTTT.

The chain combines TRBV28 with TRBJ2-1; D possibly corresponds to TRBD2 (7 bases). This CDR3 spans 15 amino acids. Germline loops: CDR1 MDHEN, CDR2 SYDVKM. V lost 2 bases, J lost 6 bases, and 14 bases lay in between. CDR3 bases: TGTGCCAGCAGTTTAAAGGGGGGAGGGTCCAATGAGCAGTTCTTC. Its translation: CASSLKGGGSNEQFF.

The gene calls are TRBV12-5 and TRBJ2-2; no clear D. Germline CDR1 LGHNT, CDR2 FRNRAP. V was pared by 5 bases and J by 6 bases, with 7 bases between. The CDR3 is made up of 12 amino acids. The CDR3 here is CASGRVSGELFF. CDR3 DNA: TGTGCTAGTGGTCGGGTATCCGGGGAGCTGTTTTTT.

The chain joins TRBV4-1 to TRBJ2-5; 9 positions match TRBD2. The V gene end was trimmed by 2 bases and the J gene end by 5 bases; junction bases not matched to a gene: 12. Germline lookup yields CDR1 MGHRA and CDR2 YSYEKL. The CDR3 has 17 amino acids. For the CDR3, the DNA is TGCGCCAGCAGCCAAAGGAATAGCGGGGGAGAGAGGGAGACCCAGTACTTC. This encodes CASSQRNSGGERETQYF.

The chain couples TRBV11-2 to TRBJ2-7; TRBD2 aligns across 7 bases. The CDR3 sequence is 13 residues long. Germline values: CDR1 SGHAT, CDR2 FQNNGV. The V segment lost 8 bases and the J segment 3 bases; nucleotides outside the gene matches: 7. The CDR3 coding sequence is TGTGCCAGCCGACCCGGGGGGTTCTACGAGCAGTACTTC. Its protein product is CASRPGGFYEQYF.

This chain uses TRBV29-1 with TRBJ2-1; 11 positions agree with TRBD1. J lost 7 bases, V lost 4 bases, and 6 bases had no gene match. Germline V gene sequence: CDR1 SQVTM, CDR2 ANQGSEA. The CDR3 runs to 14 residues. Here the CDR3 DNA reads TGCAGCGTTGTGGGGGACAGGGGGGAAAATGAGCAGTTCTTC. Residues: CSVVGDRGENEQFF.